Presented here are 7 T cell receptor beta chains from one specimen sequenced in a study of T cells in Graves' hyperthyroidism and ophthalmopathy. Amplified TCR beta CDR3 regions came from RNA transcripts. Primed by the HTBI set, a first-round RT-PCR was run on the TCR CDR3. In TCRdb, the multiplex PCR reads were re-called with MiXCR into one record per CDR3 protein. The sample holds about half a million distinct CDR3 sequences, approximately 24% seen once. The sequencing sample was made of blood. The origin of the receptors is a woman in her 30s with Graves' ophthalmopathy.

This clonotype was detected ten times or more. The DNA of the CDR3 is TGTGCTAGTGGTTTGGTACTATCGGCAGGGGACATGAACACTGAAGCTTTCTTT. Translation: CASGLVLSAGDMNTEAFF. V is TRBV12-5 and J is TRBJ1-1; a weak D match, TRBD1 (6 bases). Germline CDR1 is LGHNT and CDR2 is FRNRAP. V was trimmed by 0 bases and J by 0 bases, leaving 17 bases between them. This CDR3 has 18 residues.

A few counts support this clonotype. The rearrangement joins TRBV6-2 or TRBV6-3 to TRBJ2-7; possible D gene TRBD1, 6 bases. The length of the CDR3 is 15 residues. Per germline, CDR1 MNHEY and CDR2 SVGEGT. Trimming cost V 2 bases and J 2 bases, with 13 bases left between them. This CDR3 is CASSYGGAGTYEQYF. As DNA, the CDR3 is TGTGCCAGCAGTTACGGGGGCGCAGGGACCTACGAGCAGTACTTC.

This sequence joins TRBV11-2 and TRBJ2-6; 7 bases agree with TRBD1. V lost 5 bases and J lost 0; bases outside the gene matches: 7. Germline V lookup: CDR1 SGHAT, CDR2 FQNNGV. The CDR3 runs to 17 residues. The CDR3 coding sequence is TGTGCCAGCAGCCTCGGACAGGCCAGCTCTGGGGCCAACGTCCTGACTTTC. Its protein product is CASSLGQASSGANVLTF.

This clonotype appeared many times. Written as DNA, the CDR3 is TGCAGTGCGAAGGGGCAGGGGGTGAATGGCTACACCTTC. Amino acid sequence: CSAKGQGVNGYTF. V and J are TRBV20-1 and TRBJ1-2; TRBD1 matches at 7 bases. V was clipped by 6 bases and J by 6 bases; unmatched bases: 10. The CDR3 totals 13 residues. Germline-derived CDR1 and CDR2 are DFQATT and SNEGSKA (reference sequence).

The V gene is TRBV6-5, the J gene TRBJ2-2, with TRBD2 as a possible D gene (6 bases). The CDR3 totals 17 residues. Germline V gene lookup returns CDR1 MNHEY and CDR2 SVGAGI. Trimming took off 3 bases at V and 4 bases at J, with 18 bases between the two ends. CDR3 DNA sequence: TGTGCCAGCAGTTATCCCTTCGGAGGGGACCTCACCGGGGAGCTGTTTTTT. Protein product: CASSYPFGGDLTGELFF.

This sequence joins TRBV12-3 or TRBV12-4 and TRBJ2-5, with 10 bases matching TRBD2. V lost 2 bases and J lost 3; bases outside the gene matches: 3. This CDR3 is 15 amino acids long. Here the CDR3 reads CASSLPGLAKETQYF. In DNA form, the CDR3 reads TGTGCCAGCAGTTTACCGGGACTAGCGAAAGAGACCCAGTACTTC.

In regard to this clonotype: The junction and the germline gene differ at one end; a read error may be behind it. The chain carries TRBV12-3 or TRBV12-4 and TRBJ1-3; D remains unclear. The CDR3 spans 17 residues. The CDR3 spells CASTPEPNGDHRNTIYF. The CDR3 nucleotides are TGTGCCAGCACCCCTGAGCCGAATGGGGATCACAGAAACACTATATATTTT.